Included here is one T cell receptor (beta chain) sequence, with context. Cohort 3 recovered donors had two negative PCRs, clearance, or symptom resolution. This sample was included in a study of blood T cell repertoires in COVID-19. Sequencing was performed with immunoSEQ multiplex PCR; in TCRdb, only in-frame clones are kept and a portion is missing. The sample holds roughly 400,000 clones; about 83% are singletons and the top ten take roughly 9.4%. Germline V CDR1 and CDR2: SGHRS, YFSETQ. V trimming: 4 bases; J trimming: 6 bases; junction bases outside the gene matches: 5. This CDR3 is 14 amino acids long.

The sequencing sample was made of PBMCs or T cells enriched from blood (not recorded which). J is TRBJ2-2 and V is TRBV5-1; 8 nucleotides line up with TRBD2. The receptor was derived from a woman aged 45-60 years who had recovered from COVID-19. The CDR3 loop reads CASSLAAGAGELFF. The CDR3 DNA follows: TGCGCCAGCAGCCTTGCAGCGGGGGCCGGGGAGCTGTTTTTT.